This T cell receptor beta chain was sequenced for a study of T cell responses to AZD1222 COVID-19 vaccine. The table came from immunoSEQ multiplex PCR; TCRdb's copy has only in-frame clones and leaves some out. The data show roughly 120,000 clones, about 82% seen once. V lost 0 bases and J lost 4, with 22 bases in between. CDR1 SGHAT and CDR2 FQNNGV come from the germline V gene. There are 18 residues in the CDR3. The V gene is TRBV11-2, the J gene TRBJ2-7; D possibly corresponds to TRBD1 (6 bases). This TCR came from an adult who received the AZD1222 COVID-19 vaccine. Sequences were derived from peripheral blood, sampled 28 days after the second AZD1222 dose. This chain's CDR3 is CASSLDSRGSGLAYEQYF. The CDR3 DNA follows: TGTGCCAGCAGCTTAGATTCCAGGGGTTCGGGCTTGGCTTACGAGCAGTACTTC.